This T cell receptor (beta chain) was found in a study of blood T cells in healthy people across ages. The CDR3 is 13 amino acids. The authors ran a second PCR of about 7 to 11 cycles using a sample-barcoded 5' primer and a J-beta primer mix. One entry per CDR3 protein results from TCRdb running MiXCR on the 5' RACE reads. The sample yields 600,000 to 850,000 distinct CDR3 sequences, approximately 43% seen once. Findings and caveats of the study: Higher diversity and more naive CD4+ cells were features of long-lived donors, compared to aged donors.

A few counts support this clonotype. Its antigen remains unidentified. Its ends do not fully match the called genes, so a read error is possible. The genes are TRBV12-3 or TRBV12-4 and TRBJ2-3; D is unclear. Sequencing was done on a sample of blood. The receptor comes from a woman aged 60-75 years in good health. The DNA for the CDR3 is TGTGCCAGCAGTTTCGGAGATAAGGATACGCGGTATTTT. It specifies CASSFGDKDTRYF.